Listed below are T cell receptor beta chains from one sample, sequenced in a study of blood T cell repertoires in COVID-19. Profiled with immunoSEQ multiplex PCR; TCRdb holds only in-frame clones, not every one. Of over 85,000 clones in the sample, roughly 82% were seen once. Sequencing was carried out using peripheral blood. Every receptor here comes from a woman in her sixties or seventies with acute or convalescent COVID-19. CDR3s include the opening cysteine and the closing phenylalanine or tryptophan. A D gene is named only where the DNA matches it firmly. Where a row states a size, it is once, few, many or the class of an expanded clone; other rows omit it.

abundance: NA
v_gene: TRBV5-3
j_gene: TRBJ1-5
d_gene: NA
CDR3aa: CAPEGDTGQPQHF
CDR3nt: TGTGCCCCTGAGGGGGACACTGGACAGCCCCAGCATTTT

abundance: NA
v_gene: TRBV7-2
j_gene: TRBJ1-4
d_gene: TRBD1
CDR3aa: CASSSQLGQGAQKLFF
CDR3nt: TGTGCCAGCAGCTCCCAACTGGGACAGGGGGCGCAGAAACTGTTTTTT

abundance: few
v_gene: TRBV11-2
j_gene: TRBJ2-7
d_gene: TRBD1
CDR3aa: CASSLTGNEQYF
CDR3nt: TGTGCCAGCAGCCTGACAGGGAACGAGCAGTACTTC

abundance: NA
v_gene: TRBV25-1
j_gene: TRBJ2-2
d_gene: TRBD1
CDR3aa: CASSVGTGNTGELFF
CDR3nt: TGTGCCAGCAGTGTAGGGACAGGAAACACCGGGGAGCTGTTTTTT

abundance: NA
v_gene: TRBV7-2
j_gene: TRBJ2-4
d_gene: NA
CDR3aa: CASSFSTGFGIQYF
CDR3nt: TGTGCCAGCAGCTTTTCGACGGGGTTTGGCATTCAGTACTTC

abundance: NA
v_gene: TRBV7-2
j_gene: TRBJ2-5
d_gene: NA
CDR3aa: CASSLAWAGEETQYF
CDR3nt: TGTGCCAGCAGCTTAGCTTGGGCGGGCGAAGAGACCCAGTACTTC

abundance: NA
v_gene: TRBV6-5
j_gene: TRBJ1-2
d_gene: NA
CDR3aa: CASSYRIDRPYTF
CDR3nt: TGTGCCAGCAGTTACCGTATCGACAGGCCCTACACCTTC

abundance: NA
v_gene: TRBV3-1/TRBV3-2
j_gene: TRBJ1-3
d_gene: NA
CDR3aa: CASSPRGSGNTIYF
CDR3nt: TGTGCCAGCAGCCCCAGGGGATCTGGAAACACCATATATTTT

abundance: NA
v_gene: TRBV13
j_gene: TRBJ2-2
d_gene: NA
CDR3aa: CASSSGNAGELFF
CDR3nt: TGTGCCAGCAGTTCAGGGAATGCCGGGGAGCTGTTTTTT

abundance: NA
v_gene: TRBV6-5
j_gene: TRBJ1-1
d_gene: NA
CDR3aa: CASSTIERNTEAFF
CDR3nt: TGTGCCAGCAGTACCATAGAAAGGAACACTGAAGCTTTCTTT

abundance: NA
v_gene: TRBV4-1
j_gene: TRBJ2-7
d_gene: NA
CDR3aa: CASSQAGGPSYEQYF
CDR3nt: TGCGCCAGCAGCCAAGCCGGGGGGCCCTCCTACGAGCAGTACTTC

abundance: NA
v_gene: TRBV30
j_gene: TRBJ2-5
d_gene: NA
CDR3aa: CAWSAPGGRRETQYF
CDR3nt: TGTGCCTGGAGTGCCCCCGGGGGGCGAAGAGAGACCCAGTACTTC

abundance: NA
v_gene: TRBV11-3
j_gene: TRBJ1-1
d_gene: NA
CDR3aa: CASSFNPGNTEAFF
CDR3nt: TGTGCCAGCAGCTTCAATCCAGGGAACACTGAAGCTTTCTTT

abundance: NA
v_gene: TRBV11-1
j_gene: TRBJ2-1
d_gene: TRBD2
CDR3aa: CASSTLAGAYNEQFF
CDR3nt: TGTGCCAGCAGCACATTAGCGGGTGCCTACAATGAGCAGTTCTTC

abundance: NA
v_gene: TRBV10-1
j_gene: TRBJ1-5
d_gene: NA
CDR3aa: CDGEGRRTRQPQHF
CDR3nt: TGCGATGGGGAGGGGAGGCGCACAAGGCAGCCCCAGCATTTT

abundance: NA
v_gene: TRBV24-1
j_gene: TRBJ2-1
d_gene: NA
CDR3aa: CATSDPPEQEQFF
CDR3nt: TGTGCCACCAGTGATCCCCCGGAGCAGGAGCAGTTCTTC

abundance: NA
v_gene: TRBV11-3
j_gene: TRBJ1-6
d_gene: NA
CDR3aa: CASSNSNRQNSPLHF
CDR3nt: TGTGCCAGCAGCAATTCAAACCGACAGAATTCACCCCTCCACTTT

abundance: NA
v_gene: TRBV13
j_gene: TRBJ1-1
d_gene: NA
CDR3aa: CASSLGRQGWGRNTEAFF
CDR3nt: TGTGCCAGCAGCTTAGGCCGGCAGGGATGGGGAAGGAACACTGAAGCTTTCTTT

abundance: NA
v_gene: TRBV3-1/TRBV3-2
j_gene: TRBJ2-5
d_gene: NA
CDR3aa: CASSLRGGGGETQYF
CDR3nt: TGTGCCAGCAGCCTCAGAGGGGGGGGAGGTGAGACCCAGTACTTC

abundance: NA
v_gene: TRBV7-9
j_gene: TRBJ2-6
d_gene: NA
CDR3aa: CASSQNTGGANVLTF
CDR3nt: TGTGCCAGCAGCCAAAACACGGGTGGGGCCAACGTCCTGACTTTC

abundance: NA
v_gene: TRBV4-2
j_gene: TRBJ2-7
d_gene: NA
CDR3aa: CASSHHHSRGNEQYF
CDR3nt: TGTGCCAGCAGCCACCACCACAGCCGTGGAAACGAGCAGTACTTC

abundance: NA
v_gene: TRBV29-1
j_gene: TRBJ1-1
d_gene: NA
CDR3aa: CSVAAGGMNTEAFF
CDR3nt: TGCAGCGTTGCGGCAGGCGGGATGAACACTGAAGCTTTCTTT

abundance: NA
v_gene: TRBV6-5
j_gene: TRBJ1-4
d_gene: TRBD1
CDR3aa: CASRQGIGKLFF
CDR3nt: TGTGCCAGCAGACAGGGGATTGGCAAACTGTTTTTT

abundance: once
v_gene: TRBV30
j_gene: TRBJ1-5
d_gene: NA
CDR3aa: CAWSGNGDQPQHF
CDR3nt: TGTGCCTGGAGCGGGAACGGGGATCAGCCCCAGCATTTT

abundance: few
v_gene: TRBV4-3
j_gene: TRBJ2-3
d_gene: NA
CDR3aa: CASSPLPGDTQYF
CDR3nt: TGCGCCAGCAGCCCCCTGCCCGGGGATACGCAGTATTTT

abundance: NA
v_gene: TRBV7-2
j_gene: TRBJ1-2
d_gene: NA
CDR3aa: CASSSDRANYGYTF
CDR3nt: TGTGCCAGCAGCTCGGACAGAGCTAACTATGGCTACACCTTC

abundance: NA
v_gene: TRBV6-7
j_gene: TRBJ1-5
d_gene: NA
CDR3aa: CASTIVAPEAQHF
CDR3nt: TGTGCCAGCACGATAGTTGCCCCGGAGGCCCAGCATTTT

abundance: few
v_gene: TRBV7-9
j_gene: TRBJ2-1
d_gene: TRBD2
CDR3aa: CASSFPVAGGPSGYNEQFF
CDR3nt: TGTGCCAGCAGCTTTCCGGTAGCGGGGGGGCCCAGTGGGTACAATGAGCAGTTCTTC

abundance: NA
v_gene: TRBV5-4
j_gene: TRBJ1-2
d_gene: NA
CDR3aa: CASSLADSLGYTF
CDR3nt: TGTGCCAGCAGCTTGGCCGACAGCCTTGGCTACACCTTC